Below, one T cell receptor (beta chain) is given with its context. Primers for the PCR totalled 60 Vbeta and 13 Jbeta. Clones were read by immunoSEQ multiplex PCR, and TCRdb kept only the in-frame ones, dropping some. This table holds about 100,000 clones, roughly 82% found once. The sample belongs to a study of cytomegalovirus exposure and HLA in healthy donors. The source is a woman younger than 35 in good health and CMV-seronegative. The specimen sequenced was PBMCs.

DNA for the CDR3: TGTGCCAGCACCAGACAGGGGGAGACCCAGTACTTC. This sequence encodes CASTRQGETQYF. The chain carries TRBV2 and TRBJ2-5; 8 nucleotides match TRBD1. The germline CDR1 and CDR2 sequences are SNHLY and FYNNEI. The CDR3 runs to 12 residues. The junction had 3 bases not matched to a gene; V was cut back by 7 bases and J by 5 bases.